This T cell receptor (beta chain) appears in the sequencing data of a study of spatial heterogeneity in lung cancer. As for time point: blood at routine non-recurrence follow-up after resection. Unsorted whole RNA from tumor, nontumor lung or frozen PBMC underwent sequencing. TCRdb re-called the 5' RACE reads through MiXCR, storing one row per CDR3 protein. The sample has some 120,000 distinct CDR3 sequences; approximately 12% are singletons. Specimen: PBMCs, collected at follow-up. This TCR was recovered from a male donor with early-stage non-small cell lung cancer.

For the CDR3, the DNA is TGCGCCAGCAGCCCGGGACAGTTCCAAGAGACCCAGTACTTC. This codes for CASSPGQFQETQYF. V is TRBV5-1 and J is TRBJ2-5; 7 bases line up with TRBD1. Trimming removed 4 bases from V and 1 base from J; junction bases left unmatched: 4. The length of the CDR3 is 14 residues. The germline gives CDR1 SGHRS, CDR2 YFSETQ. The full variable domain, completed using reference TRBV5-1 and TRBJ2-5, is KAGVTQTPRYLIKTRGQQVTLSCSPISGHRSVSWYQQTPGQGLQFLFEYFSETQRNKGNFPGRFSGRQFSNSRSEMNVSTLELGDSALYLCASSPGQFQETQYFGPGTRLLVL.